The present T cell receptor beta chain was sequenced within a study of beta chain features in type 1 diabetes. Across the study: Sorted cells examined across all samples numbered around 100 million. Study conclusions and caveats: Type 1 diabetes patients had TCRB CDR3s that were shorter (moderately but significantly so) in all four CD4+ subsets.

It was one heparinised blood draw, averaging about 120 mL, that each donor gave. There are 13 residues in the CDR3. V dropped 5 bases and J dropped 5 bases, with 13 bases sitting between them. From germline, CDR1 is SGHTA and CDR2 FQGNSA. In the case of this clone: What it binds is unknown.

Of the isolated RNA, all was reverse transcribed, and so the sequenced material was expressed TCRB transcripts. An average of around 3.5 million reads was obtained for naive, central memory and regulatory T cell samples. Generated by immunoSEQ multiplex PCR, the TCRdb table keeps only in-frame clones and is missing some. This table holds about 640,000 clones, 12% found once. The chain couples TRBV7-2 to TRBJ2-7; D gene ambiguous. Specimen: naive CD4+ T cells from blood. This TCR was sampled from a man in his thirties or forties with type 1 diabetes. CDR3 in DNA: TGTGCCAGCAGCGACCCTGGTAGGGACGAGCAGTACTTC. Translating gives CASSDPGRDEQYF.